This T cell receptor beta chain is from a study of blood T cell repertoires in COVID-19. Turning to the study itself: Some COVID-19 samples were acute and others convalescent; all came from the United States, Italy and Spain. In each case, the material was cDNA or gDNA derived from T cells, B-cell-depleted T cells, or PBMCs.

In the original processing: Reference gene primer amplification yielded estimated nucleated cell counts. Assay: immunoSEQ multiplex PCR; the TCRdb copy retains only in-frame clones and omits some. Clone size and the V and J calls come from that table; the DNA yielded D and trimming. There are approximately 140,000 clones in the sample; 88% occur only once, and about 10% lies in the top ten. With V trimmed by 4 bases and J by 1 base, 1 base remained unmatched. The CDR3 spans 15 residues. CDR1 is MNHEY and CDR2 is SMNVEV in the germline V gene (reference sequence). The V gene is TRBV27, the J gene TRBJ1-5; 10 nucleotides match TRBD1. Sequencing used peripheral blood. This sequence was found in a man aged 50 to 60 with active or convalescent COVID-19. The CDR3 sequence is CASSWTGGSNQPQHF. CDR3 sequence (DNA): TGTGCCAGCAGTTGGACAGGGGGAAGCAATCAGCCCCAGCATTTT.